The 15 T cell receptor beta chains listed next were all sequenced from one sample in a study of blood T cell repertoires in COVID-19. Data came from immunoSEQ multiplex PCR; TCRdb stores just in-frame clones and leaves some out. This sample has approximately 110,000 clones, with roughly 80% found just once. Sequenced input: peripheral blood. The receptors here all came from a woman in her 70s with acute or convalescent COVID-19.

CDR3 protein: CASSSWGLQETQYF. CDR3 nucleotide sequence: TGTGCCAGCAGTTCGTGGGGACTCCAAGAGACCCAGTACTTC. V gene TRBV27 combines with J gene TRBJ2-5; D is perhaps TRBD2 (6 bases). Trimming shortened V by 4 bases and J by 1 base, and 10 bases separated the two germline ends. In germline, CDR1 is MNHEY, CDR2 SMNVEV (reference sequence). This CDR3 contains 14 residues.

The rearrangement links TRBV30 to TRBJ1-2, with D unclear. The CDR3 is 13 amino acids. Trimming took off 4 bases at V and 7 bases at J, with 16 bases between the two ends. Germline CDR1 GTSNPN, CDR2 SVGIG (reference sequence). The DNA of the CDR3 is TGTGCCTGGACCCTCGAGGGCCGGGGTGGCTACACCTTC. This codes for CAWTLEGRGGYTF.

V gene TRBV20-1 combines with J gene TRBJ2-7, with TRBD1 identical over 7 bases. The CDR3 sequence is 14 residues long. V shed 3 bases and J 0 bases; nucleotides not matched to a gene: 5. Germline loops: CDR1 DFQATT, CDR2 SNEGSKA (reference sequence). CDR3 DNA sequence: TGCAGTGCTAGTCTAGGGGACAGCTCCTACGAGCAGTACTTC. Protein sequence: CSASLGDSSYEQYF.

The chain combines TRBV6-2 or TRBV6-3 with TRBJ1-5, with D hard to call. V shed 0 bases and J shed 0 bases, with 9 bases lying between them. The CDR3 runs 16 residues. The V gene's germline CDR1 is MNHEY and CDR2 SVGEGT. The CDR3 DNA sequence: TGTGCCAGCAGTTACTCTTGGCCATATAGCAATCAGCCCCAGCATTTT. This sequence encodes CASSYSWPYSNQPQHF.

V gene TRBV14 combines with J gene TRBJ1-3, with D tentatively TRBD1 (6 bases). CDR1 is SGHDN and CDR2 is FVKESK in the germline V gene. The CDR3 covers 18 residues. V was shortened by 3 bases and J by 2 bases, with 20 bases between the two germline ends. The CDR3 bases are TGTGCCAGCAGCCACATGCGACAGGCCGCCTCCCCTGGAAACACCATATATTTT. Protein: CASSHMRQAASPGNTIYF.

The chain links TRBV19 to TRBJ2-5; 7 bases agree with TRBD1. Germline V lookup: CDR1 LNHDA, CDR2 SQIVND (reference sequence). This CDR3 spans 15 amino acids. After removal of 5 bases from V and 5 bases from J, the junction contained 11 bases not matched to a gene. The CDR3 bases are TGTGCCAGTAGTCTAAGGACAGGTAATACGGAGACCCAGTACTTC. This codes for CASSLRTGNTETQYF.

The chain recombines TRBV9 with TRBJ1-3, with a possible D match to TRBD1 (5 bases). The CDR3 runs to 18 residues. Trimming took off 0 bases at V and 8 bases at J, with 24 bases between the two ends. Germline V gene lookup returns CDR1 SGDLS and CDR2 YYNGEE. CDR3 residues: CASSVATGDGLSGDTIYF. The CDR3 nucleotides are TGTGCCAGCAGCGTAGCTACGGGGGACGGCCTATCGGGGGACACCATATATTTT.

This clone has a handful of counts. This chain uses TRBV5-1 with TRBJ2-3, with 11 nucleotides matching TRBD2. The CDR3 has 14 amino acids. Trimming took 6 bases from V and 1 from J; bases not matched to a gene: 1. Germline-derived CDR1 and CDR2 are SGHRS and YFSETQ. The CDR3, as DNA: TGCGCCAGCATGACTAGCGGGGGCACAGATACGCAGTATTTT. Translation: CASMTSGGTDTQYF.

This clone was picked up a small number of times. The rearrangement uses TRBV12-3 or TRBV12-4 and TRBJ2-1, with TRBD1 matching 9 bases. After removal of 5 bases from V and 10 bases from J, the junction contained 6 bases not matched to a gene. This CDR3 comprises 13 residues. This chain's CDR3 is CASSPLGTGEQFF. DNA of the CDR3: TGTGCCAGCAGTCCCCTCGGGACAGGGGAGCAGTTCTTC.

This clone appeared a single time. This chain links TRBV6-5 with TRBJ1-2, with D maybe TRBD1 (6 bases). In germline, CDR1 is MNHEY, CDR2 SVGAGI. This CDR3 is built from 12 residues. V was shortened by 7 bases and J by 4 bases, with 10 bases between the two germline ends. This CDR3 reads CASKGTSYGYTF. Written as DNA, the CDR3 is TGTGCCAGCAAAGGGACAAGCTATGGCTACACCTTC.

This clone was detected a few times. J is TRBJ2-7 and V is TRBV11-3; D not resolved. With 0 bases removed from V and 6 bases from J, the gap between germline ends came to 9 bases. The CDR3 runs to 13 residues. Germline V gene data show CDR1 as SGHNT and CDR2 as YENEEA. The CDR3 spells CASSLDLLGEQYF. The CDR3 DNA reads TGTGCCAGCAGCTTAGATTTGCTAGGCGAGCAGTACTTC.

The chain uses TRBV5-6 and TRBJ1-1; the D is unclear. V lost 4 bases and J 3 bases, leaving 13 bases between the germline ends. The CDR3 sequence is 14 residues long. Per germline, CDR1 SGHDT and CDR2 YYEEEE. The CDR3 DNA follows: TGTGCCAGCAGCGGAGACGAAAGAGACACTGAAGCTTTCTTT. Amino acids: CASSGDERDTEAFF.

J is TRBJ2-7 and V is TRBV9; 8 nucleotides agree with TRBD2. Germline V gene sequence: CDR1 SGDLS, CDR2 YYNGEE. This CDR3 has 20 residues. The V segment lost 0 bases and the J segment 0 bases; nucleotides outside the gene matches: 17. For the CDR3, the DNA is TGTGCCAGCAGCGTAGGGATTTTAGCGGGGCCCAACCAGTTCTCCTACGAGCAGTACTTC. The encoded protein is CASSVGILAGPNQFSYEQYF. The complete variable domain, with remaining parts taken from reference TRBV9 and TRBJ2-7, reads DSGVTQTPKHLITATGQRVTLRCSPRSGDLSVYWYQQSLDQGLQFLIQYYNGEERAKGNILERFSAQQFPDLHSELNLSSLELGDSALYFCASSVGILAGPNQFSYEQYFGPGTRLTVT.

This clone turned up a few times. This chain links TRBV9 with TRBJ1-6, with TRBD1 matching over 10 bases. The length of the CDR3 is 15 residues. The V gene end was trimmed by 4 bases and the J gene end by 8 bases; junction bases not matched to a gene: 6. CDR1 and CDR2 (germline): SGDLS, YYNGEE. CDR3 protein: CASSLRQGADSPLHF. As DNA, the CDR3 is TGTGCCAGCAGCCTCAGACAGGGGGCGGATTCACCCCTCCACTTT.

The rearrangement uses TRBV7-9 and TRBJ2-3; TRBD2 might be the D (5 bases). The CDR3 sequence is 16 residues long. Germline V lookup: CDR1 SEHNR, CDR2 FQNEAQ (reference sequence). Trimming removed 6 bases from V and 0 bases from J, with 16 bases in between. CDR3 sequence: CASSLTGTTSTDTQYF. Here the CDR3 DNA reads TGTGCCAGCAGTTTAACGGGAACAACCAGCACAGATACGCAGTATTTT.